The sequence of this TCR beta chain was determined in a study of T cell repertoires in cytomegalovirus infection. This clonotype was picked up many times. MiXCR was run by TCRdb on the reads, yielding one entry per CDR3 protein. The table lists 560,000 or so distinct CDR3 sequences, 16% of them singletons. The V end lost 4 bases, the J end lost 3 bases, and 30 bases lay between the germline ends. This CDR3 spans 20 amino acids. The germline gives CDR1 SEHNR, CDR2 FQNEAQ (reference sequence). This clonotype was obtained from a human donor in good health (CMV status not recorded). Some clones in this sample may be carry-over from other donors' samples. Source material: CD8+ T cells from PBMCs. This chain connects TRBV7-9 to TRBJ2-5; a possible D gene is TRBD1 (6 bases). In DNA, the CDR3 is TGTGCCAGCAGCTCCCCCCCACGACCCAGGGGAAGGTATTCGGAAGAGACCCAGTACTTC. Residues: CASSSPPRPRGRYSEETQYF.